Listed here are 9 T cell receptor beta chains from one sample, sequenced in a study of radiation and T cells in renal cell carcinoma. Sequencing used immunoSEQ multiplex PCR; TCRdb keeps in-frame clones, though not all of them. The table lists about 130,000 clones, over 75% of them singletons. Time point described: baseline pretreatment blood. Treatment noted: 15 Gy SBRT to primary tumor, nephrectomy 4 weeks later. The sequencing used blood, collected from a patient whose treatment included radiotherapy and nephrectomy. Receptor source: a woman aged 50 to 65 with renal cell carcinoma.

The V gene is TRBV5-5, the J gene TRBJ2-7; TRBD1 agrees at 10 bases. The V and J ends lost 0 bases and 2 bases, in that order; junction bases with no gene match: 2. Germline V gene lookup returns CDR1 SGHKS and CDR2 YYEKEE (reference sequence). CDR3 length: 15 amino acids. The CDR3 DNA sequence: TGTGCCAGCAGCTTGGCCGACAGGGGGCCCTACGAGCAGTACTTC. Translation: CASSLADRGPYEQYF.

The chain links TRBV9 to TRBJ2-6; TRBD2 matches 9 bases. There are 18 residues in the CDR3. Unmatched junction bases numbered 4, after V lost 0 bases and J lost 0 bases. Germline V gene data show CDR1 as SGDLS and CDR2 as YYNGEE. CDR3 region: CASSVELAGASGANVLTF. In DNA, the CDR3 is TGTGCCAGCAGCGTAGAATTAGCGGGGGCCTCTGGGGCCAACGTCCTGACTTTC. Full variable domain (remainder filled in from reference TRBV9 and TRBJ2-6): DSGVTQTPKHLITATGQRVTLRCSPRSGDLSVYWYQQSLDQGLQFLIQYYNGEERAKGNILERFSAQQFPDLHSELNLSSLELGDSALYFCASSVELAGASGANVLTFGAGSRLTVL.

This chain uses TRBV6-5 with TRBJ2-5, with D possibly being TRBD2 (5 bases). The tail of the sequence fits TRBJ2-7 better, so the J call may be wrong. This CDR3 is 13 amino acids long. Germline CDR1 reads MNHEY; CDR2 reads SVGAGI. The CDR3 loop is CASRLRDSYEQYF. The CDR3 DNA is TGTGCCAGCAGACTACGGGACTCCTACGAGCAGTACTTC.

The CDR3 bases are TGTGCCAGTAGTAGGACAGGGGACTGGGTCACTGAAGCTTTCTTT. Its translation is CASSRTGDWVTEAFF. The rearrangement joins TRBV19 to TRBJ1-1; 9 bases line up with TRBD1. Germline values: CDR1 LNHDA, CDR2 SQIVND (reference sequence). V was clipped by 4 bases and J by 4 bases; unmatched bases: 7. This CDR3 contains 15 residues.

The CDR3 DNA follows: TGTGCCAGCAGTGAAGGCAGATTCACTGAAGCTTTCTTT. It yields the protein CASSEGRFTEAFF. The chain recombines TRBV2 with TRBJ1-1; D gene ambiguous. This CDR3 has 13 amino acids. Germline V gene lookup returns CDR1 SNHLY and CDR2 FYNNEI. V was cut by 1 base and J by 4 bases, with 7 bases left in between. The variable domain in full, with the rest retrieved from reference TRBV2 and TRBJ1-1, is EPEVTQTPSHQVTQMGQEVILRCVPISNHLYFYWYRQILGQKVEFLVSFYNNEISEKSEIFDDQFSVERPDGSNFTLKIRSTKLEDSAMYFCASSEGRFTEAFFGQGTRLTVV.

This clone was picked up one time. This chain links TRBV4-2 with TRBJ2-2; the match to TRBD2 covers 14 bases. Germline values: CDR1 LGHNA, CDR2 YNFKEQ. CDR3 length: 19 residues. V gave up 3 bases and J gave up 4 bases; unmatched junction bases: 10. CDR3 nucleotide sequence: TGTGCCAGCAGCCAGGGTCGACTAGCGGGGGGGCCCGGCACCGGGGAGCTGTTTTTT. Translating it yields CASSQGRLAGGPGTGELFF.

This chain joins TRBV27 and TRBJ1-4; tentatively, D is TRBD1 (5 bases). Trimming left V 4 bases short and J 2 bases short, with 8 bases between. Germline V gene lookup returns CDR1 MNHEY and CDR2 SMNVEV (reference sequence). The CDR3 has 14 amino acids. The CDR3 DNA follows: TGTGCCAGCAGTTGGGGGGTCACTAATGAAAAACTGTTTTTT. Residues: CASSWGVTNEKLFF.

The genes are TRBV30 and TRBJ2-7; no clear D gene. Trimming cost V 2 bases and J 4 bases, with 9 bases left between them. CDR3 size: 12 residues. In germline, CDR1 is GTSNPN, CDR2 SVGIG (reference sequence). This chain's CDR3 is CAWSQSVYEQYF. CDR3 DNA sequence: TGTGCCTGGAGTCAAAGTGTTTACGAGCAGTACTTC.

This clone was seen a handful of times. The V and J genes are TRBV18 and TRBJ1-1, with D tentatively TRBD1 (6 bases). The CDR3 sequence is 15 residues long. Deletions cut 2 bases from V and 4 bases from J, with 14 bases between. The V gene's germline CDR1 is KGHSH and CDR2 LQKENI. In DNA, the CDR3 is TGTGCCAGCTCACCAGGTTTTGGAGGGGGCACTGAAGCTTTCTTT. As protein: CASSPGFGGGTEAFF.